The clone carrying this T cell receptor (beta chain) was seen once. The antigen is not known. Additional DNA sequences in this sample encode the identical CDR3. The entry originates in a study of cytomegalovirus exposure and HLA in healthy donors. General observations from the study: The majority of CMV-associated TCR beta chains were reported as apparently HLA-restricted in a later analysis.

The V end lost 5 bases, the J end lost 5 bases, and 21 bases lay between the germline ends. The CDR3 extends over 15 amino acids. From germline, CDR1 is SQVTM and CDR2 ANQGSEA. Primers included in the PCR were 60 Vbeta and 13 Jbeta primers. Study processing details: An analysis performed later counted 73 million or so unique TCR beta chains (approximately 10 million of them shared). The assay was immunoSEQ multiplex PCR, and TCRdb's table has in-frame clones only and misses some. The DNA was the basis for D and trimming; V, J and clone size are from that table. The repertoire includes roughly 180,000 clones, 70% to 80% of them detected once, and roughly 1.5% sits in the top ten.

The clonotype was recovered from a young man in good health and CMV-seronegative. The sample was PBMCs. This chain uses TRBV29-1 with TRBJ1-2; possibly TRBD1 for D (6 bases). The CDR3: CSVLPQDSRRYGYTF. The CDR3 coding sequence is TGCAGCGTTCTTCCGCAGGACAGCCGACGTTATGGCTACACCTTC.